A single T cell receptor (beta chain) is shown here with its context. Its antigen is unidentified. Trimming stripped 0 bases from V and 1 base from J, with 6 bases between. CDR1 is GTSNPN, CDR2 SVGIG, per germline (reference sequence). The CDR3 has 14 amino acids. The data were produced by immunoSEQ multiplex PCR, yet TCRdb's version contains in-frame clones alone and is incomplete. The table has about 30,000 clones, around four fifths seen once. The data were obtained in a study of monozygotic twins with cystic fibrosis. Points from the study as a whole: Unrelated CF individuals shared fewer identical clonotypes than monozygotic CF twins. Clonality was generally low (median around 0.009), higher in the most severe patients. V usage most resembled the co-twin in 13 of 16 pairs.

The sample consisted of blood. The chain employs TRBV30 and TRBJ2-2; no clear D gene. The receptor was isolated from a girl between 2 and 10 years old with cystic fibrosis. The CDR3 spells CAWSVVLNTGELFF. The CDR3 DNA sequence: TGTGCCTGGAGTGTAGTGCTGAACACCGGGGAGCTGTTTTTT.